One sample yielded the 7 T cell receptor beta chains listed below, sequenced in a study of T cells after yellow fever vaccination. TCRdb processed the 5' RACE reads anew with MiXCR; each CDR3 protein has one entry. Altogether about 74,000 distinct CDR3 sequences are present, around 6.9% being singletons, with the ten largest covering around a third. The sample consisted of CD8+ T cells sorted from PBMCs, taken about 5 days after the first yellow fever vaccination. These receptors came from a man aged 18 to 29 who received the YFV17D yellow fever vaccine.

This clonotype was detected ten times or more. The chain employs TRBV7-9 and TRBJ2-5; TRBD1 matches 7 bases. The junction had 12 bases not matched to a gene; V was cut back by 5 bases and J by 3 bases. The CDR3 totals 16 residues. Germline CDR1 and CDR2: SEHNR and FQNEAQ (reference sequence). The CDR3 reads CASSPSEGAWKETQYF. CDR3 nucleotide sequence: TGTGCCAGCAGCCCCTCCGAGGGGGCATGGAAAGAGACCCAGTACTTC.

This clonotype was counted many times. The V call is TRBV6-2 or TRBV6-3, the J call TRBJ1-5, with 10 bases aligning to TRBD1. Germline CDR1 reads MNHEY; CDR2 reads SVGEGT. The junction had 9 bases not matched to a gene; V was cut back by 5 bases and J by 5 bases. The CDR3 totals 16 residues. CDR3 residues: CASSTGQGMQDQPQHF. In DNA form, the CDR3 reads TGTGCCAGCAGTACGGGACAGGGGATGCAGGATCAGCCCCAGCATTTT.

In its sample, this clonotype was seen many times. This chain's CDR3 is CASSLAGLLAEQFF. For the CDR3, the DNA is TGTGCCAGCAGTTTAGCCGGACTACTGGCTGAGCAGTTCTTC. J is TRBJ2-1 and V is TRBV12-3 or TRBV12-4, with D possibly matching TRBD2 (6 bases). The V end lost 0 bases, the J end lost 9 bases, and 12 bases lay between the germline ends. The CDR3 runs to 14 residues.

This clonotype was seen a few times. The chain carries TRBV6-1 and TRBJ2-6; D might be TRBD1 (5 bases). Germline V CDR1 and CDR2: MNHNS, SASEGT. Trimming took 6 bases from V and 4 from J, leaving 13 bases between them. The CDR3 extends over 15 amino acids. For the CDR3, the DNA is TGTGCCAGCAGCGATGACAGCTCCGGGGCCAACGTCCTGACTTTC. Translating it yields CASSDDSSGANVLTF.

The chain recombines TRBV6-4 with TRBJ2-7; D possibly matches TRBD1 or TRBD2 (5 bases each). This CDR3 is built from 14 residues. Trimming removed 8 bases from V and 5 bases from J, with 19 bases in between. From germline, CDR1 is MRHNA and CDR2 SNTAGT. The CDR3 bases are TGTGCCAGCCCGACCAGGGAGAGAAAGGACGAGCAGTACGTC. Protein: CASPTRERKDEQYV.

The rearrangement joins TRBV7-2 to TRBJ2-7; 8 nucleotides agree with TRBD1. Per germline, CDR1 SGHTA and CDR2 FQGNSA. J gave up 2 bases and V 2 bases, and 2 bases lay outside the gene matches. The CDR3 has 14 residues. The CDR3 DNA reads as TGTGCCAGCAGCTTACGACAGGGGACCTACGAGCAGTACTTC. The encoded protein is CASSLRQGTYEQYF.

This clonotype was observed a few times. This chain connects TRBV7-6 to TRBJ2-1; unclear D gene. The V end lost 1 base, the J end lost 6 bases, and 7 bases lay between the germline ends. The CDR3 totals 13 residues. From germline, CDR1 is SGHVS and CDR2 FNYEAQ. CDR3 sequence: CASSLGPVNEQFF. The CDR3 region has the DNA TGTGCCAGCAGCTTAGGCCCGGTCAATGAGCAGTTCTTC.